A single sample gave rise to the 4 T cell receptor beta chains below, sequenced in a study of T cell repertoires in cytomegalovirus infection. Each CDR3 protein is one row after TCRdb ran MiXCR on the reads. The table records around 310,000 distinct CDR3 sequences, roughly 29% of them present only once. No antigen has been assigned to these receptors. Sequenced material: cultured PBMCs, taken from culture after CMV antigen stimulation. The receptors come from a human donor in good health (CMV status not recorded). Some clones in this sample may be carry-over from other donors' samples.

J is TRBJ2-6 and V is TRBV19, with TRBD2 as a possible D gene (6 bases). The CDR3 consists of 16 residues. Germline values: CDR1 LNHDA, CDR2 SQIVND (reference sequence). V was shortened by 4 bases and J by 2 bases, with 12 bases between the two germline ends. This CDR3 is CASSRTRGAGANVLTF. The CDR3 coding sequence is TGTGCCAGTAGTAGAACGCGGGGTGCTGGGGCCAACGTCCTGACTTTC. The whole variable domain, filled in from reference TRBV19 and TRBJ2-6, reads DGGITQSPKYLFRKEGQNVTLSCEQNLNHDAMYWYRQDPGQGLRLIYYSQIVNDFQKGDIAEGYSVSREKKESFPLTVTSAQKNPTAFYLCASSRTRGAGANVLTFGAGSRLTVL.

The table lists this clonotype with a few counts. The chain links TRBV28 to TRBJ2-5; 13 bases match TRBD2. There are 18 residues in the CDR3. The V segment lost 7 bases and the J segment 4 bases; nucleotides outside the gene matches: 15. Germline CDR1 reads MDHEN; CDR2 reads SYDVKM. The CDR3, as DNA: TGTGCCAGCACCCCCCCAAGGACTAGCGGGAGAATCGGAGAGACCCAGTACTTC. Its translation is CASTPPRTSGRIGETQYF.

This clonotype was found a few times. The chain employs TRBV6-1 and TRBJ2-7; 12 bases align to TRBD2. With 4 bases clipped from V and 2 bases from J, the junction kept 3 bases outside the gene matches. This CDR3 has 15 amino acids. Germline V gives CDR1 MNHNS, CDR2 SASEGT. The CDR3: CASSVLAGGPYEQYF. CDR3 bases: TGTGCCAGCAGTGTCCTAGCGGGAGGGCCCTACGAGCAGTACTTC.

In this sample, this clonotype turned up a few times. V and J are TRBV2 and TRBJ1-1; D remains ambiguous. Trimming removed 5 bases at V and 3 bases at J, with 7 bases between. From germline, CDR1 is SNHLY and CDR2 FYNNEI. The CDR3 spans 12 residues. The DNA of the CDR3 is TGTGCCAGCAGTAGACAAGACACTGAAGCTTTCTTT. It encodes CASSRQDTEAFF.